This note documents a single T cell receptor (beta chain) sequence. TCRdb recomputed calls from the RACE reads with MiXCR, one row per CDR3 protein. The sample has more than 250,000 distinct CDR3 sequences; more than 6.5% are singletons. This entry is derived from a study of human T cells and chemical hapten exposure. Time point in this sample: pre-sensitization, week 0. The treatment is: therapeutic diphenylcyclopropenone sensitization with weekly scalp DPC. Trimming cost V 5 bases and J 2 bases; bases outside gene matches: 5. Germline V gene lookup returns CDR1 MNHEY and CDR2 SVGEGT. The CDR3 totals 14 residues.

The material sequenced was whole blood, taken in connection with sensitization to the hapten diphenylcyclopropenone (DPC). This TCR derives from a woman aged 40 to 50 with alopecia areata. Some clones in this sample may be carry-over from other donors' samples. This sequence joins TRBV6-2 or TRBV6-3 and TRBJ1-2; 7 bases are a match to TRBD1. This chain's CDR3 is CASSSTQGNYGYTF. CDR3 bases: TGTGCCAGCAGTAGCACACAGGGGAACTATGGCTACACCTTC.